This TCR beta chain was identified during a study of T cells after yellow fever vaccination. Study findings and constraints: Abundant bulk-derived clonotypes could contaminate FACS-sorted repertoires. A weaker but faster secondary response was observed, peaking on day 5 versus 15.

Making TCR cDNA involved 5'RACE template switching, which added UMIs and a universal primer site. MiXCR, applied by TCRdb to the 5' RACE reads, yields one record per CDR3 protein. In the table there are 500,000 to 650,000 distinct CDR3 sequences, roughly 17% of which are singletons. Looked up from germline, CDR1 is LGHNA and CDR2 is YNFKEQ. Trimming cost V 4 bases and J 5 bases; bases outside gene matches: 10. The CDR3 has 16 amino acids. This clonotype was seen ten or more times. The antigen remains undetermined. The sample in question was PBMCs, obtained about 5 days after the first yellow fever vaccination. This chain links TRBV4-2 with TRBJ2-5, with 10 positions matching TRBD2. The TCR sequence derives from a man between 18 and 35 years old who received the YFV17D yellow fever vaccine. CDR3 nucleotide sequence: TGTGCCAGCAGCCGCCCCCCGGGACTAGCGAACGAGACCCAGTACTTC. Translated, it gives CASSRPPGLANETQYF.